What follows is one T cell receptor beta chain and its context. Its antigen is as yet unknown. The entry originates in a study of cytomegalovirus exposure and HLA in healthy donors. General study results and limits: The TCR clusters that emerged in the first cohort tended, a later analysis found, to co-occur in the 95 to 150 validation repertoires. Rare TCR sequences predominated, though certain public TCRs were found in many donors.

CDR3 length: 16 amino acids. Germline V gene sequence: CDR1 LNHDA, CDR2 SQIVND (reference sequence). Unmatched junction bases numbered 7, after V lost 5 bases and J lost 0 bases. Measured with immunoSEQ multiplex PCR; TCRdb has only the in-frame clones, and not every one. Of about 150,000 clones detected, roughly 84% appear once; the ten largest clones hold approximately 2.2%. The genes are TRBV19 and TRBJ1-5; 7 positions match TRBD1. The clonotype originates from a human donor in good health. Sequenced sample: PBMCs. The CDR3 DNA reads TGTGCCAGTAGTCACACAGGGGCGGCTAGCAATCAGCCCCAGCATTTT. This translates into CASSHTGAASNQPQHF.